The 30 T cell receptor beta chains given below trace back to one sample, sequenced in a study of vaccination and CD4 T cells after COVID-19 (dated by TCRdb to the early 2020s). The treatment or condition label of this sample denotes: approximately 10-day PBMC culture with coronavirus spike peptide pools or control peptides (ViraFEST assay). Libraries were prepared through PCR. The sequencing machine was an Illumina iSeq 100. At the Johns Hopkins FTIC core, DNA from the cultured CD4+ T cells underwent TCR sequencing with the Oncomine TCR Beta short-read assay. The public reads were reprocessed in TCRdb via fastp at Q25 and MiXCR, keeping in-frame beta chains. Every CDR3 protein is listed once, alongside the most common genes and DNA of its rows. Here the sample has about 18,000 distinct CDR3 sequences; roughly 70% occur a single time. The ten most abundant clones make up approximately 6% of the sample.

Their specific antigens are unknown. Sequencing was performed on CD4+ T cells from blood, cultured in vitro. The source is a human donor who had recovered from COVID-19.

This chain joins TRBV19 and TRBJ2-6; a possible D gene is TRBD2 (6 bases). Germline values: CDR1 LNHDA, CDR2 SQIVND (reference sequence). Trimming left V 5 bases short and J 10 bases short, with 12 bases between. The CDR3 is made up of 13 amino acids. The DNA of the CDR3 is TGTGCCAGTAGTCCTCCCGGGACTAACGTCCTGACTTTC. Protein product: CASSPPGTNVLTF.

The V and J genes are TRBV5-1 and TRBJ1-6; D might be TRBD1 (5 bases). Looked up from germline, CDR1 is SGHRS and CDR2 is YFSETQ. This CDR3 region has 16 residues. V lost 5 bases and J 9 bases, leaving 21 bases between the germline ends. The CDR3 loop is CASRITGTAISSPLHF. The CDR3 nucleotides are TGCGCCAGCAGAATCACCGGGACGGCAATAAGTTCACCCCTCCACTTT.

V is TRBV27 and J is TRBJ2-7; a weak D match, TRBD1 (5 bases). Per the germline V gene, CDR1 is MNHEY and CDR2 is SMNVEV (reference sequence). The CDR3 is made up of 13 amino acids. Trimming took 7 bases from V and 0 from J, leaving 10 bases between them. The CDR3, as DNA: TGTGCCAGCATCGGAGACAGCTCCTACGAGCAGTACTTC. This gives the protein CASIGDSSYEQYF.

This clonotype has just one count. The rearrangement joins TRBV12-3 or TRBV12-4 to TRBJ2-2; D is unresolved. V was pared by 5 bases and J by 7 bases, with 14 bases between. The CDR3 runs to 14 residues. In nucleotides, the CDR3 is TGTGCCAGCAGTGGCAGGAACATCATCGGGGAGCTGTTTTTT. It codes for CASSGRNIIGELFF.

The chain is built from TRBV12-3 or TRBV12-4 and TRBJ2-7; TRBD1 matches 10 bases. The CDR3 extends over 15 amino acids. Trimming cost V 6 bases and J 5 bases; bases outside gene matches: 10. CDR3 DNA: TGTGCCAGCAGCCCCCCCGACAGGGGGCTTCACGAGCAGTACTTC. It is translated as CASSPPDRGLHEQYF.

The V and J genes are TRBV6-1 and TRBJ1-3; 7 nucleotides align to TRBD1. CDR3 length: 14 residues. Germline loops: CDR1 MNHNS, CDR2 SASEGT. The V segment lost 6 bases and the J segment 4 bases; nucleotides outside the gene matches: 6. The CDR3 region has the DNA TGTGCCAGCAGCAGGGGGACAGAAGGAAACACCATATATTTT. This translates into CASSRGTEGNTIYF.

This clonotype was seen a few times. The V gene is TRBV23-1, the J gene TRBJ1-3; no clear D gene. TRBV23-1 is labeled an ORF, and its function is uncertain. V shed 4 bases and J shed 8 bases, with 15 bases lying between them. CDR3 length: 14 amino acids. CDR3 residues: CASSPQVTRDTIYF. The CDR3 DNA reads as TGCGCCAGCAGTCCGCAAGTAACAAGGGACACCATATATTTT.

The V gene is TRBV20-1, the J gene TRBJ1-5; the D gene is possibly TRBD1 (6 bases). The length of the CDR3 is 14 residues. Trimming took 4 bases from V and 2 from J, leaving 12 bases between them. CDR1 DFQATT and CDR2 SNEGSKA come from the germline V gene (reference sequence). The CDR3 bases are TGCAGTGCTAAGGGACATCTGGGCAATCAGCCCCAGCATTTT. The encoded protein is CSAKGHLGNQPQHF.

V gene TRBV30 combines with J gene TRBJ1-6; D remains unclear. This CDR3 comprises 12 residues. V lost 2 bases to trimming and J lost 9 bases, with 8 bases between them. Germline V gives CDR1 GTSNPN, CDR2 SVGIG (reference sequence). The chain's CDR3 is CAWSPSGSPLHF. As DNA, the CDR3 is TGTGCCTGGAGTCCCTCGGGTTCACCCCTCCACTTT.

The rearrangement uses TRBV7-2 and TRBJ2-5; no reliable D call. The CDR3 has 13 amino acids. CDR1 SGHTA and CDR2 FQGNSA come from the germline V gene. V gave up 3 bases and J gave up 0 bases, with 5 bases separating them. Here the CDR3 reads CASSLTYQETQYF. The CDR3 DNA reads as TGTGCCAGCAGCTTGACGTACCAAGAGACCCAGTACTTC.

CDR3 coding DNA: TGCAGTGCTGGCCGACGCGGGAGATCCTACAATGAGCAGTTCTTC. It translates to CSAGRRGRSYNEQFF. J is TRBJ2-1 and V is TRBV20-1; 7 positions agree with TRBD2. The CDR3 consists of 15 residues. Germline V CDR1 and CDR2: DFQATT, SNEGSKA (reference sequence). V was pared by 5 bases and J by 1 base, with 8 bases of the junction left unmatched.

This clonotype was observed a few times. The chain links TRBV19 to TRBJ1-2; TRBD1 agrees at 8 bases. This CDR3 comprises 15 residues. Germline loops: CDR1 LNHDA, CDR2 SQIVND (reference sequence). V dropped 4 bases and J dropped 2; count of bases not matched to a gene: 6. The CDR3 DNA reads TGTGCCAGTAGTACCCTGACAGGGGCCAACTATGGCTACACCTTC. Protein: CASSTLTGANYGYTF.

This rearrangement joins TRBV5-1 to TRBJ2-7, with TRBD2 matching 8 bases. V gave up 3 bases and J gave up 5 bases; unmatched junction bases: 7. The CDR3 has 14 residues. Germline assignment: CDR1 SGHRS and CDR2 YFSETQ. The chain's CDR3 is CASSWATSADEQYF. Here the CDR3 DNA reads TGCGCCAGCAGCTGGGCGACTAGCGCGGACGAGCAGTACTTC.

V usage is TRBV20-1 and J usage is TRBJ2-5; D gene ambiguous. This CDR3 has 14 residues. The ends were cut back, 3 bases at V and 1 base at J, with 12 bases in the middle. Germline V gives CDR1 DFQATT, CDR2 SNEGSKA (reference sequence). CDR3 protein: CSARNERAQETQYF. In DNA, the CDR3 is TGCAGTGCTAGGAACGAAAGGGCCCAAGAGACCCAGTACTTC.

This sequence joins TRBV19 and TRBJ1-3; weak D call: TRBD1 (5 bases). The V end lost 5 bases, the J end lost 6 bases, and 11 bases lay between the germline ends. The germline V gene encodes CDR1 LNHDA and CDR2 SQIVND (reference sequence). The CDR3 runs 13 residues. CDR3 bases: TGTGCCAGTAGTTACGGGACGGTAAACACCATATATTTT. The encoded protein is CASSYGTVNTIYF.

The chain couples TRBV20-1 to TRBJ2-2; either TRBD1 or TRBD2 may fit D (5 bases each). From germline, CDR1 is DFQATT and CDR2 SNEGSKA (reference sequence). Trimming cost V 6 bases and J 5 bases, with 13 bases left between them. The CDR3 covers 13 residues. The CDR3 DNA sequence: TGCAGTGCGGGGACCCTAGAAACCGGGGAGCTGTTTTTT. Encoded protein: CSAGTLETGELFF.

The chain combines TRBV20-1 with TRBJ1-5; D call uncertain. Between the trimmed V and J ends, which lost 0 bases and 7 bases, there was a span of 7 bases. This CDR3 contains 12 residues. Looked up from germline, CDR1 is DFQATT and CDR2 is SNEGSKA (reference sequence). The CDR3 here is CSARDLGQPQHF. The CDR3 DNA sequence: TGCAGTGCTAGAGATTTGGGGCAGCCCCAGCATTTT.

This clonotype was found a few times. The chain carries TRBV20-1 and TRBJ2-2; D remains unclear. The CDR3 spans 17 residues. Germline V gives CDR1 DFQATT, CDR2 SNEGSKA (reference sequence). Trimming left V 1 base short and J 0 bases short, with 15 bases between. The CDR3 nucleotides are TGCAGTGCTAGAGTCGGCACGAAGTCTTCGAACACCGGGGAGCTGTTTTTT. It encodes CSARVGTKSSNTGELFF.

A few counts support this clonotype. This sequence joins TRBV15 and TRBJ2-5; TRBD2 is a possible D gene (6 bases). CDR3 length: 14 amino acids. The germline CDR1 and CDR2 sequences are LNHNV and YYDKDF (reference sequence). Between the trimmed V and J ends, which lost 3 bases and 5 bases, there was a span of 13 bases. In DNA form, the CDR3 reads TGTGCCACCAGCAGGAGGACCAGCGGGGAGACCCAGTACTTC. It yields the protein CATSRRTSGETQYF. The variable domain in full, with the rest retrieved from reference TRBV15 and TRBJ2-5, is DAMVIQNPRYQVTQFGKPVTLSCSQTLNHNVMYWYQQKSSQAPKLLFHYYDKDFNNEADTPDNFQSRRPNTSFCFLDIRSPGLGDTAMYLCATSRRTSGETQYFGPGTRLLVL.

The rearrangement links TRBV6-4 to TRBJ2-2; D may match TRBD1 or TRBD2 (5 bases each). The CDR3 consists of 14 residues. Trimming pared 0 bases from V and 6 bases from J, leaving 8 bases between. Germline CDR1 is MRHNA and CDR2 is SNTAGT. In DNA form, the CDR3 reads TGTGCCAGCAGTGACTCCGAGGGGTCCGGGGAGCTGTTTTTT. This codes for CASSDSEGSGELFF.

The chain uses TRBV12-3 or TRBV12-4 and TRBJ2-2; D gene unclear. V gave up 3 bases and J gave up 6 bases, with 11 bases separating them. This CDR3 contains 14 residues. CDR3 in amino acids: CASSLGVGSGELFF. CDR3 nucleotides: TGTGCCAGCAGTTTGGGCGTTGGGTCCGGGGAGCTGTTTTTT.

On this clonotype: An end of the junction differs from the germline gene, which may be a read error. The chain employs TRBV28 and TRBJ2-1; 7 bases align to TRBD2. Germline V CDR1 and CDR2: MDHEN, SYDVKM. The CDR3 sequence is 14 residues long. CDR3 loop: CASSFFRDYNEQSF. CDR3 DNA: TGTGCCAGCAGCTTTTTCCGGGACTACAATGAGCAGTCCTTC.

This clonotype was counted a single time. The rearrangement links TRBV6-5 to TRBJ1-6; D gene uncertain. The CDR3 sequence is 13 residues long. In germline, CDR1 is MNHEY, CDR2 SVGAGI. The ends were cut back, 4 bases at V and 9 bases at J, with 10 bases in the middle. Here the CDR3 DNA reads TGTGCCAGCAGTTGGGGTTTCGGTTCACCCCTCCACTTT. Residues: CASSWGFGSPLHF.

This clonotype has a handful of counts. The J gene is TRBJ2-7, the V gene TRBV7-2, with D perhaps given as TRBD1 or TRBD2 (5 bases each). The V gene's germline CDR1 is SGHTA and CDR2 FQGNSA. This CDR3 is built from 12 residues. V was shortened by 7 bases and J by 7 bases, with 14 bases between the two germline ends. The CDR3: CASTGTLPEQYF. In DNA form, the CDR3 reads TGTGCCAGCACGGGGACCCTTCCGGAGCAGTACTTC. Variable domain in full (rest from reference TRBV7-2 and TRBJ2-7): GAGVSQSPSNKVTEKGKDVELRCDPISGHTALYWYRQSLGQGLEFLIYFQGNSAPDKSGLPSDRFSAERTGGSVSTLTIQRTQQEDSAVYLCASTGTLPEQYFGPGTRLTVT.

The chain links TRBV5-1 to TRBJ2-5; TRBD2 matches at 7 bases. V trimming: 2 bases; J trimming: 5 bases; junction bases outside the gene matches: 9. Germline CDR1 and CDR2: SGHRS and YFSETQ. This CDR3 has 15 amino acids. This CDR3 is CASSFGRATGETQYF. CDR3 DNA: TGCGCCAGCAGCTTTGGGAGGGCCACGGGGGAGACCCAGTACTTC.

The gene calls are TRBV27 and TRBJ2-3; no definite D call. CDR1 and CDR2 (germline): MNHEY, SMNVEV (reference sequence). The CDR3 totals 14 residues. Trimming stripped 10 bases from V and 5 bases from J, with 19 bases between. CDR3 sequence reads: CATKSRHRGDTQYF. CDR3 sequence (DNA): TGTGCCACCAAATCTCGACACAGAGGAGATACGCAGTATTTT.

The chain carries TRBV12-3 or TRBV12-4 and TRBJ2-2; 8 nucleotides line up with TRBD1. This CDR3 comprises 16 residues. V lost 5 bases and J lost 0; bases outside the gene matches: 5. This CDR3 is CASSDTGGSNTGELFF. The DNA for the CDR3 is TGTGCCAGCAGTGATACAGGGGGATCGAACACCGGGGAGCTGTTTTTT.

V gene TRBV6-5 combines with J gene TRBJ2-1, with 11 nucleotides matching TRBD2. From germline, CDR1 is MNHEY and CDR2 SVGAGI. The CDR3 length is 16 residues. With V trimmed by 4 bases and J by 0 bases, 2 bases remained unmatched. CDR3 in DNA: TGTGCCAGCAGTTTAGCGGGAGGGGCCTCCTACAATGAGCAGTTCTTC. Its protein product is CASSLAGGASYNEQFF.

The V and J genes are TRBV6-5 and TRBJ1-2, with D unresolved. Looked up from germline, CDR1 is MNHEY and CDR2 is SVGAGI. The CDR3 consists of 12 residues. Trimming removed 0 bases from V and 8 bases from J, with 7 bases in between. The chain's CDR3 is CASSYSNGGYTF. In DNA form, the CDR3 reads TGTGCCAGCAGTTACTCGAATGGAGGCTACACCTTC.

In this sample, this clonotype turned up a few times. This rearrangement joins TRBV20-1 to TRBJ2-3, with 11 bases aligning to TRBD2. The V gene end was trimmed by 5 bases and the J gene end by 5 bases; junction bases not matched to a gene: 3. The CDR3 consists of 13 residues. Germline V gene lookup returns CDR1 DFQATT and CDR2 SNEGSKA (reference sequence). The CDR3 coding sequence is TGCAGTGCTTATAGCGGGAGGGAAGATACGCAGTATTTT. Its translation is CSAYSGREDTQYF.